This T cell receptor beta chain was captured in a study of blood T cell repertoires in COVID-19. Sequencing used immunoSEQ multiplex PCR; TCRdb keeps in-frame clones, though not all of them. The repertoire consists of about 150,000 clones, with approximately 85% occurring once and the leading ten covering around 6.9%. This CDR3 has 20 amino acids. Trimming cost V 4 bases and J 0 bases; bases outside gene matches: 14. Per germline, CDR1 LGHDT and CDR2 YNNKEL (reference sequence). What was sequenced was peripheral blood. This receptor was obtained from a man aged 80 or over with COVID-19, enrolled during active disease. This chain links TRBV3-1 (or the pseudogene TRBV3-2) with TRBJ2-6; 8 nucleotides agree with TRBD1. CDR3 region: CASSLRTRDRTYSGANVLTF. As DNA, the CDR3 is TGTGCCAGCAGCCTAAGAACCCGGGACAGGACTTACTCTGGGGCCAACGTCCTGACTTTC.